Listed here is a single T cell receptor beta chain. The repertoire was sequenced with immunoSEQ multiplex PCR; TCRdb's copy has only in-frame clones and lacks some. The profile shows 150,000 to 160,000 clones, 65% to 90% of them singletons. This record comes from a study of cytomegalovirus exposure and HLA in healthy donors. Unmatched junction bases numbered 4, after V lost 4 bases and J lost 1 base. From germline, CDR1 is SGHRS and CDR2 YFSETQ. The CDR3 is 15 amino acids. This chain uses TRBV5-1 with TRBJ2-1, with TRBD1 identical over 8 bases. The specimen sequenced was PBMCs. The sequence derives from a young man in good health and CMV-seropositive. CDR3 loop: CASSRGQGSYNEQFF. The CDR3 DNA sequence: TGCGCCAGCAGCAGAGGACAGGGTTCCTACAATGAGCAGTTCTTC.